Listed below are T cell receptor beta chains from one sample, sequenced in a study of T-cell reconstitution after alpha-beta-depleted transplantation in children. TCRdb passed the PCR reads through MiXCR, listing each CDR3 protein once. The repertoire holds hundreds of thousands of distinct CDR3 sequences, with 10% to 15% as singletons. The sample was PBMCs, mostly from graft donor cells, taken 360 days after TCRalphabeta/CD19-depleted stem cell transplant. Receptors originate from a male patient between 5 and 17 years old who had a stem cell transplant for acute myeloid leukemia, so the T cells may come from the graft donor. Both conserved end residues are part of each CDR3. Fields, in order: V gene, D gene, J gene, clone size, CDR3 DNA, CDR3 protein. The D gene is left open where the match is weak. Only part of the rows carry a size: once, few, many, or a class if the clone is expanded.

V: TRBV29-1; D: .; J: TRBJ2-7; size: .; DNA: TGCAGCGCCCTAGTTCTCTACGAGCAGTACTTC; CDR3: CSALVLYEQYF
V: TRBV7-6; D: TRBD2; J: TRBJ2-3; size: .; DNA: TGTGCCAGCAGCCCAACGGACGGGGGGGGAGCAGATACGCAGTATTTT; CDR3: CASSPTDGGGADTQYF
V: TRBV19; D: .; J: TRBJ2-4; size: .; DNA: TGTGCCAGTAGTATCGTCCAGGGTGTTGAAAACATTCAGTACTTC; CDR3: CASSIVQGVENIQYF
V: TRBV18; D: .; J: TRBJ2-4; size: many; DNA: TGTGCCAGCTCACCGGAGCTAGCCAAAAACATTCAGTACTTC; CDR3: CASSPELAKNIQYF
V: TRBV20-1; D: .; J: TRBJ2-7; size: .; DNA: TGCAGTGCCGAATCTTACGCGTACGAGCAGTACTTC; CDR3: CSAESYAYEQYF
V: TRBV21-1; D: .; J: TRBJ2-7; size: .; DNA: TGTGCCAGCAGCACCTCTGGAGGGCTACCTTCCTACGAGCAGTACTTC; CDR3: CASSTSGGLPSYEQYF
V: TRBV2; D: TRBD1; J: TRBJ2-7; size: .; DNA: TGTGCCAGCAGTGGGACAGGGTTGGCGGACGAGCAGTACTTC; CDR3: CASSGTGLADEQYF
V: TRBV20-1; D: .; J: TRBJ2-7; size: few; DNA: TGCAGTGCTAGAGGGGTGGGCTCCTACGAGCAGTACTTC; CDR3: CSARGVGSYEQYF
V: TRBV20-1; D: .; J: TRBJ1-1; size: .; DNA: TGCAGAAGTCCTTTTAACACTGAAGCTTTCTTT; CDR3: CRSPFNTEAFF
V: TRBV7-9; D: .; J: TRBJ1-5; size: .; DNA: TGTGCCAGCAGCTTAATAGGGGATCAGCCCCAGCATTTT; CDR3: CASSLIGDQPQHF
V: TRBV14; D: .; J: TRBJ2-2; size: .; DNA: TGTGCCAGCAGCCATCTTACCGGGACCTCGGGCACCGGGGAGCTGTTTTTT; CDR3: CASSHLTGTSGTGELFF
V: TRBV12-3/TRBV12-4; D: .; J: TRBJ2-2; size: few; DNA: TGTGCCAGCAGTTTTAGTGGTGGGCCTGGGGAGCTGTTTTTT; CDR3: CASSFSGGPGELFF
V: TRBV6-5; D: TRBD2; J: TRBJ2-1; size: .; DNA: TGTGCCAGCAGTTGGGCGGGGGAGTACAATGAGCAGTTCTTC; CDR3: CASSWAGEYNEQFF
V: TRBV10-3; D: .; J: TRBJ2-5; size: few; DNA: TGTGCCATCAGGAGTGGGACAACCCGGGAGACCCAGTACTTC; CDR3: CAIRSGTTRETQYF
V: TRBV12-3/TRBV12-4; D: TRBD1; J: TRBJ2-5; size: few; DNA: TGTGCCAGCAGCAAGACAGGGGGAGAGACCCAGTACTTC; CDR3: CASSKTGGETQYF
V: TRBV6-2/TRBV6-3; D: .; J: TRBJ2-1; size: .; DNA: TGTGCCAGCAGGGGTCCAGGGTCCTACAATGAGCAGTTCTTC; CDR3: CASRGPGSYNEQFF
V: TRBV29-1; D: .; J: TRBJ2-1; size: few; DNA: TGCAGCGCCCTTGGCGGCTTCTCCTACAATGAGCAGTTCTTC; CDR3: CSALGGFSYNEQFF
V: TRBV19; D: .; J: TRBJ1-5; size: .; DNA: TGTGCCAGTTCCAGGGGACAGCCCCAGCATTTT; CDR3: CASSRGQPQHF
V: TRBV20-1; D: TRBD2; J: TRBJ2-7; size: many; DNA: TGCAGTGCTAGCGGGGCTAACCAACGGGAGGGCCGGAGTGAGCAGTACTTC; CDR3: CSASGANQREGRSEQYF
V: TRBV24-1; D: .; J: TRBJ2-7; size: .; DNA: TGTGCCACCAGTGATTCGGGCCTACGCTACGAGCAGTACTTC; CDR3: CATSDSGLRYEQYF
V: TRBV30; D: .; J: TRBJ1-5; size: many; DNA: TGTGCCTGGAGTCCACGCACGGGGGAAAGACAGCCCCAGCATTTT; CDR3: CAWSPRTGERQPQHF
V: TRBV14; D: .; J: TRBJ1-4; size: many; DNA: TGTGCCAGCAGCCAACTGTTTTTT; CDR3: CASSQLFF
V: TRBV7-2; D: TRBD1; J: TRBJ2-1; size: many; DNA: TGTGCCAGCAGCCGGGACAGGGGCGGATACAATGAGCAGTTCTTC; CDR3: CASSRDRGGYNEQFF
V: TRBV4-3; D: .; J: TRBJ2-5; size: .; DNA: TGCGCCAGCAGCCAAGATTCCCCCGGCGGGTCGTACCAAGAGACCCAGTACTTC; CDR3: CASSQDSPGGSYQETQYF
V: TRBV6-1; D: .; J: TRBJ2-1; size: few; DNA: TGTGCCAGCAGTCCATTAGAGATTTCCTACAATGAGCAGTTCTTC; CDR3: CASSPLEISYNEQFF
V: TRBV20-1; D: TRBD1; J: TRBJ2-7; size: .; DNA: TGCAGTGCCGAAGACAGGGGCTACGAGCAGTACTTC; CDR3: CSAEDRGYEQYF
V: TRBV5-6; D: .; J: TRBJ2-2; size: few; DNA: TGTGCCAGCAGCTTTAGCCGGGATCCGAACACCGGGGAGCTGTTTTTT; CDR3: CASSFSRDPNTGELFF
V: TRBV4-2; D: .; J: TRBJ2-3; size: .; DNA: TGTGCCAGCAGCCAAGAACAGGGCGGGTTGGCCACAGATACGCAGTATTTT; CDR3: CASSQEQGGLATDTQYF
V: TRBV29-1; D: TRBD1; J: TRBJ1-1; size: .; DNA: TGCAGCGCAGTGGGGACAGAAGAAGCTTTCTTT; CDR3: CSAVGTEEAFF
V: TRBV7-2; D: TRBD2; J: TRBJ2-3; size: .; DNA: TGTGCCAGCAGCTTAGTTGGCGGGAGGCCCTACACAGATACGCAGTATTTT; CDR3: CASSLVGGRPYTDTQYF
V: TRBV4-3; D: .; J: TRBJ2-5; size: .; DNA: TGCGCCAGCAGCCCACGCGAGGGTGGGGAGACCCAGTACTTC; CDR3: CASSPREGGETQYF
V: TRBV11-2; D: .; J: TRBJ2-2; size: .; DNA: TGTGCCAGCAGCTTAGGACGTGGGAGTAGAATCTCCGGGGAGCTGTCTTTT; CDR3: CASSLGRGSRISGELSF
V: TRBV20-1; D: .; J: TRBJ2-5; size: few; DNA: TGCAGTGCTAGAGATTCGGCCAGGGGAGAGACCCAGTACTTC; CDR3: CSARDSARGETQYF
V: TRBV28; D: .; J: TRBJ1-3; size: .; DNA: TGTGCCAGCACTGACAACGGCACCCCTGGAAACACCATATATTTT; CDR3: CASTDNGTPGNTIYF
V: TRBV20-1; D: TRBD2; J: TRBJ2-6; size: .; DNA: TGCAGTGCCGACGGGGGGGCTAACTCTGGGGCCAACGTCCTGACTTTC; CDR3: CSADGGANSGANVLTF
V: TRBV4-2; D: .; J: TRBJ2-2; size: .; DNA: TGTGCCAGCAGCCAAGCGTCCGGTAACACCGGGGAGCTGTTTTTT; CDR3: CASSQASGNTGELFF
V: TRBV9; D: .; J: TRBJ1-4; size: .; DNA: TGTGCCAGCAGCGTAGAAGCGGGAATTAATGAAAAACTGTTTTTT; CDR3: CASSVEAGINEKLFF
V: TRBV20-1; D: .; J: TRBJ2-3; size: few; DNA: TGCAGTGCTAGTAAGCGGATAGATACGCAGTATTTT; CDR3: CSASKRIDTQYF
V: TRBV5-1; D: TRBD2; J: TRBJ2-1; size: many; DNA: TGCGCCAGCAGCGGAAGTGAACCTAGCGGGAGGTGGGGCAATGAGCAGTTCTTC; CDR3: CASSGSEPSGRWGNEQFF
V: TRBV12-3/TRBV12-4; D: .; J: TRBJ2-6; size: few; DNA: TGTGCCAGCAGTTTACTTTTAGGGGTTGCATCTGAGGCCAACGTCCTGACTTTC; CDR3: CASSLLLGVASEANVLTF
V: TRBV20-1; D: .; J: TRBJ2-5; size: few; DNA: TGCAGTGCTAGAGACAGGGGACCCCTCGTGTACTTC; CDR3: CSARDRGPLVYF
V: TRBV18; D: .; J: TRBJ2-7; size: .; DNA: TGTGCCAGCTCGTCTAAACTAGCCTACGAGCAGTACTTC; CDR3: CASSSKLAYEQYF
V: TRBV30; D: TRBD2; J: TRBJ2-1; size: .; DNA: TGTGCCTGGAGTGTACGGGGCCTAGCGGGAGATTACAATGAGCAGTTCTTC; CDR3: CAWSVRGLAGDYNEQFF
V: TRBV7-9; D: .; J: TRBJ2-7; size: .; DNA: TGTGCCAGCAGCTTAGAGGACCGCAGCTCCTACGAGCAGTACTTC; CDR3: CASSLEDRSSYEQYF
V: TRBV21-1; D: .; J: TRBJ2-7; size: few; DNA: TGTGCCAGCAGCTCTCCGCAGGGACGCTCCTACGAGCAGTACTTC; CDR3: CASSSPQGRSYEQYF
V: TRBV11-2; D: TRBD2; J: TRBJ2-1; size: .; DNA: TGTGCCAGCAGCCTAGTGGGGACTAGCGGTTACTCCTACAATGAGCAGTTCTTC; CDR3: CASSLVGTSGYSYNEQFF
V: TRBV7-9; D: .; J: TRBJ2-3; size: many; DNA: TGTGCCAGCAGCCCAATTCTTACGACTCACGATACGCAGTATTTT; CDR3: CASSPILTTHDTQYF
V: TRBV20-1; D: TRBD1; J: TRBJ2-3; size: many; DNA: TGCAGTGCTACTAGGACAGGGTTCACAGATACGCAGTATTTT; CDR3: CSATRTGFTDTQYF
V: TRBV11-2; D: TRBD2; J: TRBJ2-1; size: .; DNA: TGTGCCAGCAGCTTAGAAGGACTAGCGGGAGACTACAATGAGCAGTTCTTC; CDR3: CASSLEGLAGDYNEQFF
V: TRBV29-1; D: .; J: TRBJ2-3; size: few; DNA: TGCAGCGTTGTAACTGACACAGATACGCAGTATTTT; CDR3: CSVVTDTDTQYF